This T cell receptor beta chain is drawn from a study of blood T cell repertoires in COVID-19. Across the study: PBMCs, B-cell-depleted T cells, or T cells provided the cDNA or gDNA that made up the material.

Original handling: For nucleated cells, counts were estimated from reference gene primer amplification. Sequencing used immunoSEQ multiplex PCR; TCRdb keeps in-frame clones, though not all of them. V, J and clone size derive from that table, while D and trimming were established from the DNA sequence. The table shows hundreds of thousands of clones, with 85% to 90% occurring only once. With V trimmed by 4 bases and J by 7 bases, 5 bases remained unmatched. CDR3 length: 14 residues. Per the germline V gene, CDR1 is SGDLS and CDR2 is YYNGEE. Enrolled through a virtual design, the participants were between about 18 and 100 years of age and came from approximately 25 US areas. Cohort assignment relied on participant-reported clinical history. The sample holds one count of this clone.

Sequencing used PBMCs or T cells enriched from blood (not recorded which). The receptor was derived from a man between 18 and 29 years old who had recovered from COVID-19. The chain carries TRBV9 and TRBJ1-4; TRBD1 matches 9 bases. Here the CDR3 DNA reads TGTGCCAGCAGCTTGGACAGGGGAGGTGAAAAACTGTTTTTT. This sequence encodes CASSLDRGGEKLFF.